One and the same sample provided the 19 T cell receptor beta chains below, sequenced in a study of beta chain features in type 1 diabetes. Expressed TCRB transcripts got sequenced, as all isolated RNA was reverse transcribed. Measured with immunoSEQ multiplex PCR; TCRdb has only the in-frame clones, and not every one. This sample has 200,000 to 250,000 clones, with more than 65% found just once. Sample: naive CD4+ T cells from blood. These receptors were collected from a man younger than 45 in good health.

The sample holds a few counts of this clone. The gene calls are TRBV7-2 and TRBJ2-3; D could derive from TRBD1 or TRBD2 (5 bases each). V was pared by 6 bases and J by 10 bases, with 11 bases between. Per germline, CDR1 SGHTA and CDR2 FQGNSA. The CDR3 extends over 11 amino acids. CDR3 protein: CASSFLGAQYF. The CDR3 DNA is TGTGCCAGCAGTTTCTTGGGGGCGCAGTATTTT. The whole variable domain, filled in from reference TRBV7-2 and TRBJ2-3, reads GAGVSQSPSNKVTEKGKDVELRCDPISGHTALYWYRQSLGQGLEFLIYFQGNSAPDKSGLPSDRFSAERTGGSVSTLTIQRTQQEDSAVYLCASSFLGAQYFGPGTRLTVL.

The rearrangement joins TRBV30 to TRBJ2-2; D is unclear. The CDR3 is 12 amino acids. V lost 0 bases, J lost 7 bases, and 6 bases lay in between. Germline CDR1 reads GTSNPN; CDR2 reads SVGIG (reference sequence). The CDR3 here is CAWSVLYGELFF. The DNA of the CDR3 is TGTGCCTGGAGTGTACTCTACGGGGAGCTGTTTTTT.

Turning to this clone: A read error may account for a junction end that differs from germline. This chain links TRBV7-9 with TRBJ1-1; 7 positions agree with TRBD1. CDR1 and CDR2 from the germline V gene are SEHNR and FQNEAQ (reference sequence). The CDR3 extends over 11 amino acids. The CDR3 DNA is TGTGCCAGCAGCCCGCAGGGACAGACCGTCTTT. This encodes CASSPQGQTVF.

The genes are TRBV30 and TRBJ1-4, with unresolved D. CDR1 and CDR2 from the germline V gene are GTSNPN and SVGIG (reference sequence). The CDR3 spans 16 residues. V lost 0 bases to trimming and J lost 5 bases, with 16 bases between them. DNA of the CDR3: TGTGCCTGGAGTGTACGAGGGATGACGGTGAATGAAAAACTGTTTTTT. The encoded protein is CAWSVRGMTVNEKLFF. Combining the CDR3 with reference TRBV30 and TRBJ1-4 gives the whole variable domain SQTIHQWPATLVQPVGSPLSLECTVEGTSNPNLYWYRQAAGRGLQLLFYSVGIGQISSEVPQNLSASRPQDRQFILSSKKLLLSDSGFYLCAWSVRGMTVNEKLFFGSGTQLSVL.

This clone came up a few times. The chain recombines TRBV29-1 with TRBJ2-3; D possibly uses TRBD1 or TRBD2 (7 bases each). Trimming left V 7 bases short and J 2 bases short, with 22 bases between. Per the germline V gene, CDR1 is SQVTM and CDR2 is ANQGSEA. The CDR3 is made up of 16 amino acids. CDR3 protein: CSAQGGRERYTDTQYF. Written as DNA, the CDR3 is TGCAGCGCCCAGGGGGGGCGGGAGAGATACACAGATACGCAGTATTTT.

The genes are TRBV29-1 and TRBJ2-7, with TRBD2 identical over 11 bases. Trimming at V came to 4 bases and at J to 6 bases, leaving 8 bases not matched to a gene. CDR3 length equals 14 residues. Germline lookup yields CDR1 SQVTM and CDR2 ANQGSEA. CDR3: CSVVRSGRAREQYF. Here the CDR3 DNA reads TGCAGCGTTGTACGTAGCGGGAGGGCCCGCGAGCAGTACTTC.

J is TRBJ2-3 and V is TRBV9; TRBD2 matches at 9 bases. CDR1 SGDLS and CDR2 YYNGEE come from the germline V gene. J was trimmed by 2 bases and V by 2 bases; bases with no gene match: 6. The CDR3 spans 16 residues. CDR3 in amino acids: CASSVYSSGVTDTQYF. CDR3 DNA sequence: TGTGCCAGCAGCGTTTATTCTAGCGGGGTCACAGATACGCAGTATTTT.

This clone was recorded a few times. The identical CDR3 is also encoded by other nucleotide sequences in the sample. The V gene is TRBV29-1, the J gene TRBJ1-1; D is uncertain. V was shortened by 7 bases and J by 1 base, with 7 bases between the two germline ends. The CDR3 contains 11 residues. Germline V gene data show CDR1 as SQVTM and CDR2 as ANQGSEA. CDR3: CSARQNTEAFF. CDR3 coding DNA: TGCAGCGCCCGACAGAACACTGAAGCTTTCTTT.

A remark on this clone: Other DNA sequences in the sample encode the same CDR3. The chain has TRBV30 and TRBJ2-7, with TRBD1 matching over 7 bases. The CDR3 length is 12 residues. After removal of 3 bases from V and 1 base from J, the junction contained 0 bases not matched to a gene. Germline V CDR1 and CDR2: GTSNPN, SVGIG (reference sequence). The CDR3 sequence: CAWRTGSYEQYF. The CDR3 coding sequence is TGTGCCTGGAGGACAGGGTCCTACGAGCAGTACTTC.

The gene calls are TRBV29-1 and TRBJ2-5; the D gene is possibly TRBD2 (6 bases). CDR3 length: 14 residues. Trimming removed 4 bases from V and 5 bases from J, with 17 bases in between. Germline assignment: CDR1 SQVTM and CDR2 ANQGSEA. For the CDR3, the DNA is TGCAGCGTTGTTTCGGATTGGAGCGGGGAGACCCAGTACTTC. Translating gives CSVVSDWSGETQYF.

Of note for this clone: In the same sample, other DNA sequences code for this CDR3. V gene TRBV30 combines with J gene TRBJ1-1, with a possible D match to TRBD1 (5 bases). The CDR3 is made up of 13 amino acids. Germline V gene lookup returns CDR1 GTSNPN and CDR2 SVGIG (reference sequence). Trimming removed 0 bases at V and 2 bases at J, with 7 bases between. The CDR3 DNA reads TGTGCCTGGAGTGTGGGACTAAACACTGAAGCTTTCTTT. Translating it yields CAWSVGLNTEAFF.

This clone was recorded once. The chain uses TRBV7-9 and TRBJ2-3; possibly TRBD1 or TRBD2 for D (5 bases each). V was cut by 8 bases and J by 4 bases, with 13 bases left in between. This CDR3 is 13 amino acids long. Germline V gene sequence: CDR1 SEHNR, CDR2 FQNEAQ (reference sequence). DNA of the CDR3: TGTGCCAGCTCCCTGGGGGATCCAGATACGCAGTATTTT. Its translation: CASSLGDPDTQYF.

This sequence joins TRBV6-6 and TRBJ2-7; D unclear. Germline-derived CDR1 and CDR2 are MNHNY and SVGAGI (reference sequence). V lost 6 bases and J 3 bases, leaving 12 bases between the germline ends. The CDR3 runs 13 residues. The CDR3 here is CASSQLDLYEQYF. The CDR3 DNA sequence: TGTGCCAGCAGCCAACTGGACCTCTACGAGCAGTACTTC.

The chain uses TRBV10-3 and TRBJ2-3; 12 positions match TRBD2. Germline trimming cut 10 bases from V and 6 bases from J; bases unmatched to any gene: 2. This CDR3 region has 12 residues. The germline V gene has CDR1 ENHRY and CDR2 SYGVKD. CDR3 loop: CATTSGGDTQYF. The CDR3 DNA is TGTGCCACCACTAGCGGGGGGGATACGCAGTATTTT.

V is TRBV9 and J is TRBJ2-2; TRBD2 is a possible D gene (6 bases). The CDR3 covers 15 residues. The ends were cut back, 0 bases at V and 4 bases at J, with 10 bases in the middle. The V gene's germline CDR1 is SGDLS and CDR2 YYNGEE. In DNA form, the CDR3 reads TGTGCCAGCAGCGTAGCGGGAGCAAGCACCGGGGAGCTGTTTTTT. Translated, it gives CASSVAGASTGELFF.

The chain is built from TRBV5-1 and TRBJ2-7; TRBD2 is a possible D gene (6 bases). This CDR3 is 14 amino acids long. CDR1 is SGHRS, CDR2 YFSETQ, per germline. The V and J ends lost 5 bases and 0 bases respectively, with 12 bases between them. This chain's CDR3 is CASREGSLSYEQYF. The CDR3 coding sequence is TGCGCCAGCAGGGAGGGATCTCTCTCCTACGAGCAGTACTTC.

J is TRBJ2-3 and V is TRBV5-1, with D unresolved. This CDR3 region has 13 residues. V lost 0 bases to trimming and J lost 5 bases, with 7 bases between them. Germline V lookup: CDR1 SGHRS, CDR2 YFSETQ. The chain's CDR3 is CASSLDQQDTQYF. The CDR3 nucleotides read TGCGCCAGCAGCTTGGATCAGCAAGATACGCAGTATTTT.

This chain joins TRBV30 and TRBJ1-6, with D uncertain. This CDR3 region has 13 residues. Germline CDR1 and CDR2: GTSNPN and SVGIG (reference sequence). This CDR3 is CAWSSSYNSPLHF. The DNA of the CDR3 is TGTGCGTGGTCCAGCTCCTATAATTCACCCCTCCACTTT.

This rearrangement joins TRBV7-9 to TRBJ2-1, with no clear D. There are 13 residues in the CDR3. Germline V gene data show CDR1 as SEHNR and CDR2 as FQNEAQ (reference sequence). Between the trimmed V and J ends, which lost 5 bases and 7 bases, there was a span of 12 bases. DNA for the CDR3: TGTGCCAGCAGCCCTCCAACGATAAATGAGCAGTTCTTC. This encodes CASSPPTINEQFF.